The 3 T cell receptor beta chains below come from one sample, sequenced in a study of cytomegalovirus exposure and HLA in healthy donors. Primers: 60 Vbeta forward and 13 Jbeta reverse. The data were produced by immunoSEQ multiplex PCR, yet TCRdb's version contains in-frame clones alone and is incomplete. Among roughly 120,000 clones listed, roughly 80% were seen once. Sample: PBMCs. Receptor source: a woman in her 40s in good health and CMV-seronegative.

The V gene is TRBV19, the J gene TRBJ2-3; no reliable D call. This CDR3 is built from 15 residues. The V and J ends lost 3 bases and 4 bases respectively, with 14 bases between them. CDR1 and CDR2 (germline): LNHDA, SQIVND (reference sequence). The CDR3, as DNA: TGTGCCAGTAGTATGGCGCTCGGCGACTCAGATACGCAGTATTTT. Translated: CASSMALGDSDTQYF.

This rearrangement joins TRBV14 to TRBJ1-2, with D unclear. The V and J ends lost 1 base and 5 bases respectively, with 5 bases between them. The CDR3 sequence is 12 residues long. Germline CDR1 and CDR2: SGHDN and FVKESK. In DNA, the CDR3 is TGTGCCAGCAGCCAAGGAGGTTATGGCTACACCTTC. Its protein is CASSQGGYGYTF.

The chain uses TRBV7-2 and TRBJ2-7; 8 nucleotides agree with TRBD2. CDR3 length: 14 residues. Germline trimming cut 1 base from V and 7 bases from J; bases unmatched to any gene: 6. Looked up from germline, CDR1 is SGHTA and CDR2 is FQGNSA. This CDR3 is CASSLEISGNEQYF. CDR3 in DNA: TGTGCCAGCAGCTTAGAGATTAGCGGGAATGAGCAGTACTTC.